The table lists the clone carrying this T cell receptor beta chain with many counts. The study's library attached unique molecular identifiers to single cDNA molecules. TCRdb used MiXCR to reprocess the RACE reads, holding one entry per CDR3 protein. The sample lists about 64,000 distinct CDR3 sequences, approximately 10% seen once, with roughly 2.3% in the top ten. This record belongs to a study of human T cells and chemical hapten exposure. Sample time point: patch test 3, about 24 weeks after DPC sensitization. Noted treatment: therapeutic diphenylcyclopropenone sensitization with weekly scalp DPC. The receptor comes from a woman aged 25 to 39 with alopecia areata. Some clones in this sample may be carry-over from other donors' samples. The sequencing used whole blood, collected in connection with sensitization to the hapten diphenylcyclopropenone (DPC).

CDR3 sequence reads: CSGRTGYGYTF. CDR3 DNA sequence: TGCAGCGGTCGGACAGGGTACGGCTACACCTTC. This chain links TRBV29-1 with TRBJ1-2; TRBD1 matches at 8 bases. V dropped 7 bases and J dropped 8; count of bases not matched to a gene: 6. The CDR3 is 11 residues long. CDR1 and CDR2 from the germline V gene are SQVTM and ANQGSEA. Variable domain in full (rest from reference TRBV29-1 and TRBJ1-2): SAVISQKPSRDICQRGTSLTIQCQVDSQVTMMFWYRQQPGQSLTLIATANQGSEATYESGFVIDKFPISRPNLTFSTLTVSNMSPEDSSIYLCSGRTGYGYTFGSGTRLTVV.